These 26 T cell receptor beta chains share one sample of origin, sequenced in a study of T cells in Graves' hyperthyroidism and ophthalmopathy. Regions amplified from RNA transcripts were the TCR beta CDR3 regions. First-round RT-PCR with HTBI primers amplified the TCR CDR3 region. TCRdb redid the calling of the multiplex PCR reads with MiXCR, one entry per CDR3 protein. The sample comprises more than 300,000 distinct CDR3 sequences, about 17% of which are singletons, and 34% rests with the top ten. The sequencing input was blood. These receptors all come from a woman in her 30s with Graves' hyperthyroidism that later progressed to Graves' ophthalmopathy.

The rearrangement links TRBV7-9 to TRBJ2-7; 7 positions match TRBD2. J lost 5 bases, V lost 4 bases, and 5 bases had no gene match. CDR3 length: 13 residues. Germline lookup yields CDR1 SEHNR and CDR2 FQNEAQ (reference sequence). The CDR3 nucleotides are TGTGCCAGCAGCTCCGAGGCGGGGGACGAGCAGTACTTC. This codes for CASSSEAGDEQYF.

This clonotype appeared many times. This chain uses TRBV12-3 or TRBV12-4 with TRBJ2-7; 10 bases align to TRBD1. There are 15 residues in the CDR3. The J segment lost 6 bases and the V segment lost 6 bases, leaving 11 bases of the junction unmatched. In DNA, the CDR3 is TGTGCCAGCAGATCCGGACAGGGGGGGTACGCCGAGCAGTACTTC. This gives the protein CASRSGQGGYAEQYF.

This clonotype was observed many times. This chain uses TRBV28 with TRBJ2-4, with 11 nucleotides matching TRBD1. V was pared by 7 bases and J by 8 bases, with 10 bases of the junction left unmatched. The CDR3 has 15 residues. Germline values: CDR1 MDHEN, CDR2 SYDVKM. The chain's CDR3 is CASTSGTGGEDIQYF. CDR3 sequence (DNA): TGTGCCAGCACCTCCGGGACAGGGGGAGAGGACATTCAGTACTTC.

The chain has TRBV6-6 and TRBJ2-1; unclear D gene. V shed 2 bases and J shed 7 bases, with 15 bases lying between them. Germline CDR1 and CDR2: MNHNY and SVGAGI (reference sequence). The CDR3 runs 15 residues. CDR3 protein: CASSYLGRGSNEQFF. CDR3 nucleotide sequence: TGTGCCAGCAGTTACCTAGGGCGCGGTTCAAATGAGCAGTTCTTC.

CDR3 DNA: TGCGCCAGCAGCTTGACTCAGGACGAGCAGTACTTC. It encodes CASSLTQDEQYF. The chain recombines TRBV5-1 with TRBJ2-7, with D unresolved. The germline V gene encodes CDR1 SGHRS and CDR2 YFSETQ. Deletions cut 1 base from V and 5 bases from J, with 7 bases between. The CDR3 loop spans 12 amino acids. The entire variable domain, with the rest obtained from reference TRBV5-1 and TRBJ2-7, is as follows: KAGVTQTPRYLIKTRGQQVTLSCSPISGHRSVSWYQQTPGQGLQFLFEYFSETQRNKGNFPGRFSGRQFSNSRSEMNVSTLELGDSALYLCASSLTQDEQYFGPGTRLTVT.

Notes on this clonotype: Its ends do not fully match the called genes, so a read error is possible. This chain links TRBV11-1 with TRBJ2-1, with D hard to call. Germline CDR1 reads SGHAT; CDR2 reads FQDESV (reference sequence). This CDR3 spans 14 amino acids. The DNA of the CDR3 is TGTGCCAGCAGCTTAGCCCCCACAAACAATGAGCACTTCTTC. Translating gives CASSLAPTNNEHFF.

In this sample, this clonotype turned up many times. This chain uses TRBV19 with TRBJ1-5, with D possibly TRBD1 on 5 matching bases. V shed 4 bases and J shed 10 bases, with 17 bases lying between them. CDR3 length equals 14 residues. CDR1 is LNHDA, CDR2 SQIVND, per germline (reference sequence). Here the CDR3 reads CASSTPLPGAPQHF. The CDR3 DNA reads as TGTGCCAGTAGTACCCCTCTCCCCGGGGCCCCCCAGCATTTT.

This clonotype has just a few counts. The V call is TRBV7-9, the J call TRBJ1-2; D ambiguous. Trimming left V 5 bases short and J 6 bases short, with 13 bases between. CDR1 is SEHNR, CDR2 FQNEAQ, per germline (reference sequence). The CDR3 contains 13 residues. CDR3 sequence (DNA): TGTGCCAGCAGCCGCGACTCGGTCGATGGCTACACCTTC. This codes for CASSRDSVDGYTF.

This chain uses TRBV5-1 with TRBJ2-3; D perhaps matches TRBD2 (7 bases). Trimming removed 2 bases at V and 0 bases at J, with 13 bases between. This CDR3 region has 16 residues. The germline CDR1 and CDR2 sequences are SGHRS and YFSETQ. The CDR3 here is CASSFIGGPSTDTQYF. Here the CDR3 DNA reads TGCGCCAGCAGCTTTATCGGGGGGCCGAGCACAGATACGCAGTATTTT. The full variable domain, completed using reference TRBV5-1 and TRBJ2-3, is KAGVTQTPRYLIKTRGQQVTLSCSPISGHRSVSWYQQTPGQGLQFLFEYFSETQRNKGNFPGRFSGRQFSNSRSEMNVSTLELGDSALYLCASSFIGGPSTDTQYFGPGTRLTVL.

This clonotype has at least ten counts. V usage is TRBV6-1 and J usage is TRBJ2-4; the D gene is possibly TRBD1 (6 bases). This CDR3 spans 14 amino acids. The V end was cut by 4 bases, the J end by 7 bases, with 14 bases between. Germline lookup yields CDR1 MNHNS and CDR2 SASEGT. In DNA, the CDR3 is TGTGCCAGCAGTGGATCTGGACAGCAGAACATTCAGTACTTC. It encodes CASSGSGQQNIQYF.

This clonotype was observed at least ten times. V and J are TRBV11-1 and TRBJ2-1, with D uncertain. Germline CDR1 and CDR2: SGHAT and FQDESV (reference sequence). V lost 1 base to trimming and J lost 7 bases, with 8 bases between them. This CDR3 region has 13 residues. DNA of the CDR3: TGTGCCAGCAGCTTAGTAAGAGTGAATGAGCAGTTCTTC. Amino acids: CASSLVRVNEQFF.

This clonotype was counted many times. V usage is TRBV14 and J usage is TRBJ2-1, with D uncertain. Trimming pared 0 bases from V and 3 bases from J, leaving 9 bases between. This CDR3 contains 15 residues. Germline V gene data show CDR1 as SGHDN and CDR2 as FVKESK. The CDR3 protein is CASSQDLEHYNEQFF. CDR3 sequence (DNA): TGTGCCAGCAGCCAAGATCTTGAACACTACAATGAGCAGTTCTTC.

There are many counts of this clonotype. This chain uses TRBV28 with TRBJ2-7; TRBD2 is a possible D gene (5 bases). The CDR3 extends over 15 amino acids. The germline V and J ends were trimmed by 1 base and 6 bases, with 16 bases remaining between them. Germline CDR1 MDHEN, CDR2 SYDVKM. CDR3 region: CASSLFITRISEQYF. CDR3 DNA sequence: TGTGCCAGCAGTTTATTCATCACTAGAATAAGCGAGCAGTACTTC.

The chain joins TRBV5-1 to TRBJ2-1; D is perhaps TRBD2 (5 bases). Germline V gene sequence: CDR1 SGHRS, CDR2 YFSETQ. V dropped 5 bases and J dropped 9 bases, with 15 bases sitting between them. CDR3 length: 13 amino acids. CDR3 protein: CASRRGEGSEQFF. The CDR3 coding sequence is TGCGCCAGCAGGAGAGGAGAGGGCAGTGAGCAGTTCTTC. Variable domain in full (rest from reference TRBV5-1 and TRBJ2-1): KAGVTQTPRYLIKTRGQQVTLSCSPISGHRSVSWYQQTPGQGLQFLFEYFSETQRNKGNFPGRFSGRQFSNSRSEMNVSTLELGDSALYLCASRRGEGSEQFFGPGTRLTVL.

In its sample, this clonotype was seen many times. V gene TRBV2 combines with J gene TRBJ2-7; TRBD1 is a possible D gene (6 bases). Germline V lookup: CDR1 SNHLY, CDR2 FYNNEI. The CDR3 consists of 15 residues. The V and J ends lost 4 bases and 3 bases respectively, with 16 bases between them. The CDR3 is CASSVLDSQSYEQYF. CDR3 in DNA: TGTGCCAGCAGTGTGCTGGACAGTCAAAGCTACGAGCAGTACTTC.

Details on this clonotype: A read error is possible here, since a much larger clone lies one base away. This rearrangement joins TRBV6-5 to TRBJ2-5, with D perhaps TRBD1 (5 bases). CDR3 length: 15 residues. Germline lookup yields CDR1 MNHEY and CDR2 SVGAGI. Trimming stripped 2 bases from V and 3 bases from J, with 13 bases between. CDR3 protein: CASSYAGARKETQYF. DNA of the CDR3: TGTGCCAGCAGTTACGCTGGGGCACGGAAAGAGACCCAGTACTTC.

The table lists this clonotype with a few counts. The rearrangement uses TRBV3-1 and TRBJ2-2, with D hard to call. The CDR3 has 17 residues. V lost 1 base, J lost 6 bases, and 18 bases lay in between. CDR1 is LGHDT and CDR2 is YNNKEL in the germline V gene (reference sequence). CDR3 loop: CASSQVIRSAGSGELFF. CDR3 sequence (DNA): TGTGCCAGCAGCCAAGTCATTCGGTCAGCAGGTTCCGGGGAGCTGTTTTTT.

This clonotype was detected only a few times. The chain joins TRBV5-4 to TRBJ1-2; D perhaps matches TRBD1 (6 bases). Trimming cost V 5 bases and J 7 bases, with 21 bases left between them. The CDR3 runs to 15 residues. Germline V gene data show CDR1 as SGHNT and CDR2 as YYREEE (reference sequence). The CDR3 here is CASRLKGAGVGGYTF. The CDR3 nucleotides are TGTGCCAGCAGGTTGAAGGGTGCAGGGGTGGGTGGCTACACCTTC.

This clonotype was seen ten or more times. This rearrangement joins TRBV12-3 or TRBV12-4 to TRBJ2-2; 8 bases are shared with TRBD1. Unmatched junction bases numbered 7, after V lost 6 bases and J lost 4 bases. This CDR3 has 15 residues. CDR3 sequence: CASSPDRAATGELFF. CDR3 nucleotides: TGTGCCAGCAGCCCGGACAGGGCGGCCACCGGGGAGCTGTTTTTT.

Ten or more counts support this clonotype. The CDR3, as DNA: TGTGCCAGCAGCCAAGACCTTCTAGGCTACACCTTC. Translated: CASSQDLLGYTF. This chain connects TRBV3-1 to TRBJ1-2; D not certain. Germline V lookup: CDR1 LGHDT, CDR2 YNNKEL (reference sequence). The CDR3 is made up of 12 amino acids. Trimming removed 0 bases from V and 8 bases from J, with 7 bases in between.

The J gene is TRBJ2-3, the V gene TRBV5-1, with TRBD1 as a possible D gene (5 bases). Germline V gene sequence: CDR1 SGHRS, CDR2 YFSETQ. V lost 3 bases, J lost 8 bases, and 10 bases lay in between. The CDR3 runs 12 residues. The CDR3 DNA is TGCGCCAGCAGCTCCTCAAGGGGTACGCAGTATTTT. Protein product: CASSSSRGTQYF.

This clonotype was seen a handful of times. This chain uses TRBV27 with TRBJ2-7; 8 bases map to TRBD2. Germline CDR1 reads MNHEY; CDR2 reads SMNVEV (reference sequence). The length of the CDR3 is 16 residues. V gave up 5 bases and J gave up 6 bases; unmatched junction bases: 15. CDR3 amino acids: CASSPVGAGGIIEQYF. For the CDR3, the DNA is TGTGCCAGCAGTCCGGTCGGTGCGGGAGGAATCATCGAGCAGTACTTC.

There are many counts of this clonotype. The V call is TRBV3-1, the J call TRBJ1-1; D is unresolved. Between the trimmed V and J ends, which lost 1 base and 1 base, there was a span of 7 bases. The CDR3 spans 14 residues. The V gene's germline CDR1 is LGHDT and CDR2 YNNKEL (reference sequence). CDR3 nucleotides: TGTGCCAGCAGCCAAGGGGCCGGGAACACTGAAGCTTTCTTT. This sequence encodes CASSQGAGNTEAFF.

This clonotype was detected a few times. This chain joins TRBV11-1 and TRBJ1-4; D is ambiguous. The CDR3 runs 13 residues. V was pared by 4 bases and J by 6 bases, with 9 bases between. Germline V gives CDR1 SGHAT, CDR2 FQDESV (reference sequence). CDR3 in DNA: TGTGCCAGCAGCTCCCGCGGGGATGAAAAACTGTTTTTT. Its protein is CASSSRGDEKLFF.

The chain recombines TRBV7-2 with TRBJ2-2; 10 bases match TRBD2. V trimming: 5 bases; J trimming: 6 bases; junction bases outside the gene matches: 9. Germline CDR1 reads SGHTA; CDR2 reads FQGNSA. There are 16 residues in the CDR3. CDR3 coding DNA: TGTGCCAGCAGCACCAGCGGGAGGGCCGTTGCCGGGGAGCTGTTTTTT. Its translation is CASSTSGRAVAGELFF.

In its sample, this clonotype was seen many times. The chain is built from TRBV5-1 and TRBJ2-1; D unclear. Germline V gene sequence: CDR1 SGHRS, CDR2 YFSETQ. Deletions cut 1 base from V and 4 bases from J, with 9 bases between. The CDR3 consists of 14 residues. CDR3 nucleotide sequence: TGCGCCAGCAGCTTGATCCAGCAGTACAATGAGCAGTTCTTC. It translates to CASSLIQQYNEQFF.